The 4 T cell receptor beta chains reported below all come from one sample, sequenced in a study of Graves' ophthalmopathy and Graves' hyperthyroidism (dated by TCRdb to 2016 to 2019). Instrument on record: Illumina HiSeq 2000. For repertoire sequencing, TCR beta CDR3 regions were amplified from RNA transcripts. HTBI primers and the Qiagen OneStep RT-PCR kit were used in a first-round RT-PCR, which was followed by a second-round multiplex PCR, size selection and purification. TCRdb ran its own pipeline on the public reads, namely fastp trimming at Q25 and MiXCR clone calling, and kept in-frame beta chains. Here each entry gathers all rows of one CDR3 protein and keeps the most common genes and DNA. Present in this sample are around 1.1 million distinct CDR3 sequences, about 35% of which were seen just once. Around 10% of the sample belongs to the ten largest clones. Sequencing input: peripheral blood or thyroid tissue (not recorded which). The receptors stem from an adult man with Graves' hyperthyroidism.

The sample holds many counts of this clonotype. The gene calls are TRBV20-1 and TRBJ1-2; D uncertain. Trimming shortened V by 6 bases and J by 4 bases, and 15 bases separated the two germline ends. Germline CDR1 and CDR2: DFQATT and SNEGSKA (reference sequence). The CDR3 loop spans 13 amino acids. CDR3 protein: CSATYRLGYGYTF. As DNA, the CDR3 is TGCAGTGCAACGTACAGATTAGGCTATGGCTACACCTTC.

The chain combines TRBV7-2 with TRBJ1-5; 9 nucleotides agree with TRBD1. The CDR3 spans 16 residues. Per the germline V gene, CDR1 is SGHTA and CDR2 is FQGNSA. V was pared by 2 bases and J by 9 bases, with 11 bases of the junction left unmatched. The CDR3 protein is CASSLSGQGPGWPQHF. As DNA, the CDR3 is TGTGCCAGCAGCTTATCCGGACAGGGGCCTGGATGGCCCCAGCATTTT.

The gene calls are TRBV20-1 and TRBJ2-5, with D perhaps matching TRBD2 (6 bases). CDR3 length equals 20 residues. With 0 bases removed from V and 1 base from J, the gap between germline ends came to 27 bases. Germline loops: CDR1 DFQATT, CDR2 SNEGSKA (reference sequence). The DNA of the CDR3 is TGCAGTGCTAGAGATCGCACAGGCCCGGGAGACGGATCCACCCAAGAGACCCAGTACTTC. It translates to CSARDRTGPGDGSTQETQYF.

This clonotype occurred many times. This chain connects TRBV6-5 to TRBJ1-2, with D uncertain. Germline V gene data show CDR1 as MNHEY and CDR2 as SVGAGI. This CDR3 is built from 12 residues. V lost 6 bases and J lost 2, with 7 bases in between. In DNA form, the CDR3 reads TGTGCCAGCAGGTCCTTCAACTATGGCTACACCTTC. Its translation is CASRSFNYGYTF.